The 26 T cell receptor beta chains presented below share a single source sample, sequenced in a study of technical replicates of blood from a few donors. Produced via immunoSEQ multiplex PCR; TCRdb's table is partial and in-frame only. This sample has around 80,000 clones; less than 95% occur once, and the top ten carry roughly 0.38%. The sample comprised T cells isolated from PBMCs. All receptors come from a human donor in good health.

The chain is built from TRBV5-6 and TRBJ2-7, with D maybe TRBD1 (6 bases). Germline-derived CDR1 and CDR2 are SGHDT and YYEEEE. Trimming removed 2 bases at V and 6 bases at J, with 12 bases between. The CDR3 is made up of 13 amino acids. CDR3: CASSFARGSEQYF. CDR3 DNA sequence: TGTGCCAGCAGCTTTGCCAGGGGAAGCGAGCAGTACTTC.

This sequence joins TRBV28 and TRBJ1-5; tentatively, D is TRBD1 (5 bases). V lost 9 bases to trimming and J lost 5 bases, with 11 bases between them. The CDR3 consists of 12 residues. Looked up from germline, CDR1 is MDHEN and CDR2 is SYDVKM. CDR3 sequence: CASNPGYQPQHF. CDR3 DNA: TGTGCCAGTAATCCAGGGTATCAGCCCCAGCATTTT.

The chain joins TRBV5-1 to TRBJ1-2, with D possibly matching TRBD1 (5 bases). The V and J ends lost 1 base and 3 bases respectively, with 10 bases between them. CDR1 SGHRS and CDR2 YFSETQ come from the germline V gene. The CDR3 spans 14 residues. CDR3 residues: CASSLIPGDYGYTF. The CDR3 nucleotides are TGCGCCAGCAGCTTGATTCCGGGGGACTATGGCTACACCTTC.

The chain joins TRBV10-1 to TRBJ2-2; D unclear. Germline assignment: CDR1 WNHNN and CDR2 SYGVQD (reference sequence). Trimming took 3 bases from V and 5 from J, leaving 4 bases between them. CDR3 size: 12 residues. The CDR3 here is CASSELTGELFF. The DNA of the CDR3 is TGCGCCAGCAGTGAACTAACCGGGGAGCTGTTTTTT.

The V call is TRBV4-2, the J call TRBJ2-2; TRBD2 matches at 9 bases. Trimming at V came to 0 bases and at J to 5 bases, leaving 7 bases not matched to a gene. Germline lookup yields CDR1 LGHNA and CDR2 YNFKEQ. The CDR3 is made up of 17 amino acids. The CDR3 protein is CASSQEHSGSYTGELFF. The CDR3, as DNA: TGTGCCAGCAGCCAAGAACATAGCGGGAGTTATACCGGGGAGCTGTTTTTT.

The gene calls are TRBV5-1 and TRBJ2-7; 10 nucleotides line up with TRBD2. This CDR3 region has 15 residues. The trim removed 5 bases at V and 0 bases at J, leaving 5 bases unmatched. CDR1 SGHRS and CDR2 YFSETQ come from the germline V gene. This CDR3 reads CASRSGLADSYEQYF. CDR3 nucleotides: TGCGCCAGCAGAAGTGGACTAGCGGACTCCTACGAGCAGTACTTC. The whole variable domain, remainder taken from reference TRBV5-1 and TRBJ2-7, is KAGVTQTPRYLIKTRGQQVTLSCSPISGHRSVSWYQQTPGQGLQFLFEYFSETQRNKGNFPGRFSGRQFSNSRSEMNVSTLELGDSALYLCASRSGLADSYEQYFGPGTRLTVT.

The chain combines TRBV10-1 with TRBJ2-1, with D unresolved. CDR3 length equals 15 residues. V was shortened by 0 bases and J by 5 bases, with 11 bases between the two germline ends. Germline assignment: CDR1 WNHNN and CDR2 SYGVQD (reference sequence). The CDR3 spells CASSESRGSHNEQFF. The CDR3 DNA is TGCGCCAGCAGTGAGTCAAGAGGTAGCCACAATGAGCAGTTCTTC.

The CDR3 loop is CASGTWGLNTEAFF. The CDR3, as DNA: TGTGCCAGTGGGACTTGGGGGTTGAACACTGAAGCTTTCTTT. The chain combines TRBV19 with TRBJ1-1; TRBD1 is a possible D gene (5 bases). Trimming took 8 bases from V and 0 from J, leaving 13 bases between them. The CDR3 has 14 amino acids. The germline V gene encodes CDR1 LNHDA and CDR2 SQIVND (reference sequence). The entire variable domain, with the rest obtained from reference TRBV19 and TRBJ1-1, is as follows: DGGITQSPKYLFRKEGQNVTLSCEQNLNHDAMYWYRQDPGQGLRLIYYSQIVNDFQKGDIAEGYSVSREKKESFPLTVTSAQKNPTAFYLCASGTWGLNTEAFFGQGTRLTVV.

The chain joins TRBV7-3 to TRBJ1-1, with D possibly being TRBD1 (5 bases). The V and J ends lost 0 bases and 1 base respectively, with 6 bases between them. The CDR3 length is 14 residues. Germline V gene lookup returns CDR1 SGHTA and CDR2 FQGTGA. This chain's CDR3 is CASSLTQGNTEAFF. CDR3 in DNA: TGTGCCAGCAGCTTAACTCAGGGGAACACTGAAGCTTTCTTT. Complete variable domain (other parts from reference TRBV7-3 and TRBJ1-1): GAGVSQTPSNKVTEKGKYVELRCDPISGHTALYWYRQSLGQGPEFLIYFQGTGAADDSGLPNDRFFAVRPEGSVSTLKIQRTERGDSAVYLCASSLTQGNTEAFFGQGTRLTVV.

This clone was seen just once. This chain connects TRBV5-8 to TRBJ2-5; D uncertain. Trimming removed 2 bases from V and 2 bases from J, with 10 bases in between. The CDR3 consists of 14 residues. Germline V lookup: CDR1 SGHTS, CDR2 YDEGEE. CDR3 in amino acids: CASSFEQPQETQYF. Written as DNA, the CDR3 is TGTGCCAGCAGCTTTGAACAGCCGCAAGAGACCCAGTACTTC.

The rearrangement joins TRBV7-9 to TRBJ2-2; tentative D call: TRBD2 (6 bases). Trimming stripped 1 base from V and 2 bases from J, with 17 bases between. CDR1 is SEHNR and CDR2 is FQNEAQ in the germline V gene (reference sequence). The CDR3 consists of 18 residues. DNA of the CDR3: TGTGCCAGCAGCTTAGTAATAAGGGACTGGATCAACACCGGGGAGCTGTTTTTT. Translation gives CASSLVIRDWINTGELFF.

The V call is TRBV7-9, the J call TRBJ1-3; D gene uncertain. This CDR3 comprises 16 residues. Germline V CDR1 and CDR2: SEHNR, FQNEAQ (reference sequence). Trimming pared 2 bases from V and 0 bases from J, leaving 11 bases between. CDR3 sequence reads: CASSLYGRASGNTIYF. CDR3 bases: TGTGCCAGCAGCTTATATGGGAGGGCCTCTGGAAACACCATATATTTT. The variable domain in full, with the rest retrieved from reference TRBV7-9 and TRBJ1-3, is DTGVSQNPRHKITKRGQNVTFRCDPISEHNRLYWYRQTLGQGPEFLTYFQNEAQLEKSRLLSDRFSAERPKGSFSTLEIQRTEQGDSAMYLCASSLYGRASGNTIYFGEGSWLTVV.

The chain is built from TRBV6-5 and TRBJ2-1; weak D call: TRBD2 (6 bases). This CDR3 comprises 13 residues. Trimming cost V 2 bases and J 4 bases, with 6 bases left between them. CDR1 and CDR2 (germline): MNHEY, SVGAGI. The CDR3 nucleotides are TGTGCCAGCAGTTACGCGGGATACAATGAGCAGTTCTTC. Protein: CASSYAGYNEQFF.

In this sample, this clone turned up once. The rearrangement uses TRBV28 and TRBJ1-1; the D gene is possibly TRBD1 (6 bases). CDR1 MDHEN and CDR2 SYDVKM come from the germline V gene. The CDR3 consists of 15 residues. V gave up 3 bases and J gave up 1 base, with 12 bases separating them. Here the CDR3 reads CASSFVGQQNTEAFF. The CDR3 DNA follows: TGTGCCAGCAGTTTTGTTGGACAGCAGAACACTGAAGCTTTCTTT.

This clone came up a few times. The rearrangement joins TRBV19 to TRBJ2-2; 7 nucleotides match TRBD2. The CDR3 consists of 15 residues. V lost 3 bases, J lost 6 bases, and 7 bases stayed unmatched. Germline lookup yields CDR1 LNHDA and CDR2 SQIVND (reference sequence). The CDR3: CASSIGTIGSGELFF. The CDR3, as DNA: TGTGCCAGTAGTATCGGGACTATAGGGTCCGGGGAGCTGTTTTTT. Supplemented by reference TRBV19 and TRBJ2-2, the full variable domain reads DGGITQSPKYLFRKEGQNVTLSCEQNLNHDAMYWYRQDPGQGLRLIYYSQIVNDFQKGDIAEGYSVSREKKESFPLTVTSAQKNPTAFYLCASSIGTIGSGELFFGEGSRLTVL.

The V and J genes are TRBV27 and TRBJ1-2, with 7 bases fitting TRBD1. Germline trimming cut 3 bases from V and 1 base from J; bases unmatched to any gene: 5. The CDR3 spans 15 residues. CDR1 MNHEY and CDR2 SMNVEV come from the germline V gene (reference sequence). CDR3 in DNA: TGTGCCAGCAGTTTCCTCGACAGGGATAACTATGGCTACACCTTC. It yields the protein CASSFLDRDNYGYTF.

J is TRBJ2-1 and V is TRBV7-7; 7 bases align to TRBD2. This CDR3 is built from 15 residues. Germline lookup yields CDR1 SSHAT and CDR2 FNYEAQ (reference sequence). V lost 5 bases, J lost 0 bases, and 4 bases stayed unmatched. As DNA, the CDR3 is TGTGCCAGCAGCGATAGCGGGTCCTCCTACAATGAGCAGTTCTTC. It translates to CASSDSGSSYNEQFF.

Regarding this clone: A read error may produce the germline difference seen at one junction end. V usage is TRBV19 and J usage is TRBJ2-1; TRBD1 aligns across 9 bases. CDR1 is LNHDA, CDR2 SQIVND, per germline (reference sequence). There are 14 residues in the CDR3. The CDR3 DNA reads as TGTGCCAGCAGTAGGGACAGGGAGGCCAATGAGCAGTTCTTC. The encoded protein is CASSRDREANEQFF.

CDR3 sequence: CACHRVSYEQYF. The CDR3 DNA sequence: TGTGCCTGTCACAGGGTTTCCTACGAGCAGTACTTC. V gene TRBV30 combines with J gene TRBJ2-7; tentatively, D is TRBD1 (6 bases). The CDR3 has 12 residues. The germline V gene encodes CDR1 GTSNPN and CDR2 SVGIG (reference sequence). Trimming removed 6 bases from V and 1 base from J, with 10 bases in between.

The rearrangement links TRBV27 to TRBJ2-5, with D possibly matching TRBD1 (5 bases). This CDR3 has 14 amino acids. Germline-derived CDR1 and CDR2 are MNHEY and SMNVEV (reference sequence). Between the trimmed V and J ends, which lost 7 bases and 4 bases, there was a span of 16 bases. CDR3 nucleotide sequence: TGTGCCAGCATGGCGAGGATTCAGGGAGAGACCCAGTACTTC. It yields the protein CASMARIQGETQYF.

CDR3 sequence (DNA): TGTGCCAGCAGCGCCTACTTAGCGGGAGCGGTGAATGAGCAGTTCTTC. It specifies CASSAYLAGAVNEQFF. This chain links TRBV7-2 with TRBJ2-1; TRBD2 agrees at 9 bases. The germline CDR1 and CDR2 sequences are SGHTA and FQGNSA. This CDR3 region has 16 residues. V gave up 5 bases and J gave up 7 bases; unmatched junction bases: 12.

The V and J genes are TRBV5-1 and TRBJ1-1; TRBD1 is a possible D gene (6 bases). The CDR3 loop spans 18 amino acids. Per germline, CDR1 SGHRS and CDR2 YFSETQ. V lost 1 base and J 2 bases, leaving 21 bases between the germline ends. The CDR3 DNA reads TGCGCCAGCAGCTTGAATGTCTTCCTCGGACAGACAAACACTGAAGCTTTCTTT. It is translated as CASSLNVFLGQTNTEAFF.

This clone came up once. The chain has TRBV11-2 and TRBJ1-2; TRBD1 might be the D (5 bases). Germline V gives CDR1 SGHAT, CDR2 FQNNGV. This CDR3 is built from 16 residues. The V gene lost 4 bases and the J gene lost 6 bases, with 21 bases spanning the gap. CDR3 nucleotides: TGTGCCAGCAGCTCGGAGCTGGCAGGGTCTATACATGGCTACACCTTC. Its protein product is CASSSELAGSIHGYTF.

V usage is TRBV9 and J usage is TRBJ1-1; D is unclear. The germline gives CDR1 SGDLS, CDR2 YYNGEE. The V end lost 3 bases, the J end lost 0 bases, and 6 bases lay between the germline ends. The CDR3 totals 13 residues. In DNA form, the CDR3 reads TGTGCCAGCAGCGACTCAATGAACACTGAAGCTTTCTTT. It yields the protein CASSDSMNTEAFF.

The chain combines TRBV19 with TRBJ2-3; 8 nucleotides line up with TRBD2. Trimming at V came to 3 bases and at J to 1 base, leaving 12 bases not matched to a gene. Germline values: CDR1 LNHDA, CDR2 SQIVND (reference sequence). The CDR3 length is 18 residues. The CDR3 DNA reads TGTGCCAGTAGTATCACGGCTAGCGGGCGTGTGGGCACAGATACGCAGTATTTT. This gives the protein CASSITASGRVGTDTQYF.

This clone was seen only once. V and J are TRBV19 and TRBJ1-5, with a possible D match to TRBD1 (5 bases). With 4 bases removed from V and 3 bases from J, the gap between germline ends came to 7 bases. Germline CDR1 is LNHDA and CDR2 is SQIVND (reference sequence). This CDR3 comprises 13 residues. The DNA of the CDR3 is TGTGCCAGTAGTACGGACATCAATCAGCCCCAGCATTTT. Protein product: CASSTDINQPQHF.